This T cell receptor (beta chain) is from a study of blood T cell repertoires in COVID-19. From germline, CDR1 is MGHDK and CDR2 SYGVNS. V shed 7 bases and J 4 bases; nucleotides not matched to a gene: 8. The CDR3 loop spans 14 amino acids. A single count supports this clone. Some clones are missing from TCRdb's copy, which holds only in-frame ones; the method was immunoSEQ multiplex PCR. The repertoire holds approximately 150,000 clones, with around 90% as singletons. This TCR came from a woman aged 55 to 70 with active or convalescent COVID-19. V gene TRBV25-1 combines with J gene TRBJ1-1; the match to TRBD1 covers 8 bases. Sequenced input: peripheral blood. The CDR3 bases are TGTGCCAGCACCTCGGACAGGGTGCCCACTGAAGCTTTCTTT. It specifies CASTSDRVPTEAFF.